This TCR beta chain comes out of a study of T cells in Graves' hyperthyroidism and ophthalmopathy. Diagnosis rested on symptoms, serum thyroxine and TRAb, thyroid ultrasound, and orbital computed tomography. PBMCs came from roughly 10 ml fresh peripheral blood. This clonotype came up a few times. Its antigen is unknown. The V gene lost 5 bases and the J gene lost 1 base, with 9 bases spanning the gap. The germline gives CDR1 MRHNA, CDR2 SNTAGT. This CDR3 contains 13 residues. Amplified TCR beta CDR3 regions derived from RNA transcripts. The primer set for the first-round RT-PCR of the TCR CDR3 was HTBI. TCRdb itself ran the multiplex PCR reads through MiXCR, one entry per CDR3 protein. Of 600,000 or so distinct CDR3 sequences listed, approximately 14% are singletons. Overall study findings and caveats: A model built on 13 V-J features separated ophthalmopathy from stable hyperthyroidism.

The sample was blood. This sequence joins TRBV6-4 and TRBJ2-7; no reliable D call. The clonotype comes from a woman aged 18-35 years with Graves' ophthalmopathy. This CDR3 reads CASSNGPSYEQYF. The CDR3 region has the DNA TGTGCCAGCAGTAACGGACCTTCCTACGAGCAGTACTTC.